This entry lists 18 T cell receptor beta chains sequenced from one sample in a study of T cells after yellow fever vaccination. TCRdb reanalysed the 5' RACE reads using MiXCR and keeps one entry per CDR3 protein. The data show some 300,000 distinct CDR3 sequences, with 8% to 9.5% seen just once and approximately 16% held by the top ten. The sample here was PBMCs, taken around 45 days after the first yellow fever vaccination. All receptors come from a man between 18 and 35 years old who received the YFV17D yellow fever vaccine.

The rearrangement links TRBV5-5 to TRBJ1-1; no firm D call. Germline assignment: CDR1 SGHKS and CDR2 YYEKEE (reference sequence). The V end was cut by 7 bases, the J end by 7 bases, with 17 bases between. This CDR3 spans 13 amino acids. This chain's CDR3 is CASGKRTAFEAFF. CDR3 sequence (DNA): TGTGCCAGCGGAAAACGGACGGCATTTGAAGCTTTCTTT.

The V gene is TRBV5-1, the J gene TRBJ2-5; D might be TRBD2 (5 bases). Germline CDR1 reads SGHRS; CDR2 reads YFSETQ. V was pared by 3 bases and J by 5 bases, with 11 bases between. The CDR3 length is 13 residues. CDR3 loop: CASSSGLSETQYF. The CDR3 DNA reads as TGCGCCAGCAGCTCTGGACTCTCGGAGACCCAGTACTTC.

The rearrangement joins TRBV12-3 or TRBV12-4 to TRBJ1-1; D ambiguous. V gave up 5 bases and J gave up 3 bases, with 13 bases separating them. This CDR3 region has 14 residues. Here the CDR3 reads CASSPGPFYTEAFF. The CDR3 DNA sequence: TGTGCCAGCAGTCCAGGACCCTTCTACACTGAAGCTTTCTTT.

The V gene is TRBV28, the J gene TRBJ2-6; D unresolved. Trimming took off 3 bases at V and 0 bases at J, with 6 bases between the two ends. This CDR3 is built from 15 residues. Germline CDR1 and CDR2: MDHEN and SYDVKM. CDR3 residues: CASSFADSGANVLTF. CDR3 coding DNA: TGTGCCAGCAGTTTCGCAGACTCTGGGGCCAACGTCCTGACTTTC. The full variable domain, completed using reference TRBV28 and TRBJ2-6, is DVKVTQSSRYLVKRTGEKVFLECVQDMDHENMFWYRQDPGLGLRLIYFSYDVKMKEKGDIPEGYSVSREKKERFSLILESASTNQTSMYLCASSFADSGANVLTFGAGSRLTVL.

The genes are TRBV5-6 and TRBJ1-1, with a tentative D call TRBD1 (5 bases). Germline assignment: CDR1 SGHDT and CDR2 YYEEEE. V shed 9 bases and J shed 3 bases, with 15 bases lying between them. This CDR3 has 13 residues. CDR3 region: CATVKTGDTEAFF. The CDR3 DNA sequence: TGTGCCACCGTAAAAACAGGTGACACTGAAGCTTTCTTT. Drawing the rest from reference TRBV5-6 and TRBJ1-1, the complete variable domain is DAGVTQSPTHLIKTRGQQVTLRCSPKSGHDTVSWYQQALGQGPQFIFQYYEEEERQRGNFPDRFSGHQFPNYSSELNVNALLLGDSALYLCATVKTGDTEAFFGQGTRLTVV.

This clonotype was found a few times. This chain connects TRBV3-1 to TRBJ2-1; possible D gene TRBD2, 7 bases. The CDR3 is made up of 15 amino acids. Germline lookup yields CDR1 LGHDT and CDR2 YNNKEL (reference sequence). V shed 7 bases and J shed 0 bases, with 13 bases lying between them. CDR3: CASIRGGASYNEQFF. For the CDR3, the DNA is TGTGCCAGCATCCGAGGGGGGGCCTCCTACAATGAGCAGTTCTTC.

This clonotype was detected a few times. The V call is TRBV7-2, the J call TRBJ2-1; D is unresolved. V lost 0 bases and J 8 bases, leaving 17 bases between the germline ends. This CDR3 spans 16 amino acids. Germline V gives CDR1 SGHTA, CDR2 FQGNSA. The CDR3 loop is CASSLADLPPSDEQFF. The CDR3, as DNA: TGTGCCAGCAGCTTAGCGGATCTACCCCCTTCGGATGAGCAGTTCTTC.

V usage is TRBV5-8 and J usage is TRBJ1-5; D possibly corresponds to TRBD1 (6 bases). The CDR3 totals 17 residues. V lost 4 bases to trimming and J lost 2 bases, with 19 bases between them. Germline lookup yields CDR1 SGHTS and CDR2 YDEGEE. CDR3 protein: CASSTAVRTEGNQPQHF. CDR3 nucleotides: TGTGCCAGCAGCACCGCAGTCCGGACAGAGGGCAATCAGCCCCAGCATTTT.

The chain combines TRBV20-1 with TRBJ2-7; D unresolved. Deletions cut 1 base from V and 3 bases from J, with 22 bases between. Germline loops: CDR1 DFQATT, CDR2 SNEGSKA (reference sequence). CDR3 size: 17 residues. In DNA form, the CDR3 reads TGCAGTGCTAGAGGGTCAGCCTCGGACCACCCTAGCTACGAGCAGTACGTC. Residues: CSARGSASDHPSYEQYV.

This clonotype was seen only a few times. The chain carries TRBV19 and TRBJ1-5, with D possibly TRBD1 on 5 matching bases. The CDR3 loop spans 14 amino acids. Germline V CDR1 and CDR2: LNHDA, SQIVND (reference sequence). V was trimmed by 5 bases and J by 5 bases, leaving 13 bases between them. For the CDR3, the DNA is TGTGCCAGTAGTCGGCCGGGGACTCATCAGCCCCAGCATTTT. This translates into CASSRPGTHQPQHF.

The chain carries TRBV11-2 and TRBJ2-2; 10 positions match TRBD2. Per the germline V gene, CDR1 is SGHAT and CDR2 is FQNNGV. CDR3 length: 19 residues. V lost 6 bases and J lost 5; bases outside the gene matches: 18. In DNA, the CDR3 is TGTGCCAGCAGGATACAATCCGGGACTAGCGCCCGAGGGACCGGGGAGCTGTTTTTT. Residues: CASRIQSGTSARGTGELFF.

This sequence joins TRBV15 and TRBJ1-2, with 8 positions matching TRBD1. V dropped 3 bases and J dropped 7; count of bases not matched to a gene: 10. Germline CDR1 LNHNV, CDR2 YYDKDF (reference sequence). This CDR3 region has 15 residues. CDR3 loop: CATSSRGRGRGGYTF. The CDR3 DNA follows: TGTGCCACCAGCAGCCGCGGCAGGGGGCGAGGTGGCTACACCTTC.

V usage is TRBV20-1 and J usage is TRBJ1-5; 9 bases fit TRBD1. Germline lookup yields CDR1 DFQATT and CDR2 SNEGSKA (reference sequence). Trimming removed 2 bases from V and 6 bases from J; junction bases left unmatched: 5. CDR3 size: 14 residues. For the CDR3, the DNA is TGCAGTGCTAGACCACAGGGGGCTGGTCAGCCCCAGCATTTT. Its translation: CSARPQGAGQPQHF.

In this sample, this clonotype turned up a few times. This chain uses TRBV2 with TRBJ2-7; no clear D gene. The CDR3 has 9 residues. V was clipped by 4 bases and J by 9 bases, with 4 bases between them. From germline, CDR1 is SNHLY and CDR2 FYNNEI. The CDR3 sequence is CASSGGQYF. CDR3 nucleotide sequence: TGTGCCAGCAGTGGGGGGCAGTACTTC. Based on the CDR3 plus reference TRBV2 and TRBJ2-7, the full variable domain is EPEVTQTPSHQVTQMGQEVILRCVPISNHLYFYWYRQILGQKVEFLVSFYNNEISEKSEIFDDQFSVERPDGSNFTLKIRSTKLEDSAMYFCASSGGQYFGPGTRLTVT.

The chain is built from TRBV7-9 and TRBJ2-1, with TRBD1 matching 9 bases. Germline V gene lookup returns CDR1 SEHNR and CDR2 FQNEAQ (reference sequence). The CDR3 runs to 16 residues. V was pared by 4 bases and J by 4 bases, with 8 bases of the junction left unmatched. CDR3 DNA: TGTGCCAGCAGCTCAGGGGACAGGGCTACTTACAATGAGCAGTTCTTC. Protein sequence: CASSSGDRATYNEQFF.

CDR3 sequence (DNA): TGTGCCAGCAGTTTTCGGACGGCCCCAATTCTCCAAGAGACCCAGTACTTC. Its protein is CASSFRTAPILQETQYF. The chain joins TRBV12-3 or TRBV12-4 to TRBJ2-5; D gene ambiguous. Trimming shortened V by 3 bases and J by 1 base, and 18 bases separated the two germline ends. The CDR3 spans 17 residues.

This clonotype occurred a few times. CDR3 DNA sequence: TGTGCCAGCGGCGAAAAAGGGGGCGGAAAGACCCAGTACTTC. Its translation: CASGEKGGGKTQYF. V usage is TRBV5-8 and J usage is TRBJ2-5; 7 positions agree with TRBD1. There are 14 residues in the CDR3. Germline trimming cut 7 bases from V and 6 bases from J; bases unmatched to any gene: 12. Looked up from germline, CDR1 is SGHTS and CDR2 is YDEGEE.

The chain combines TRBV4-1 with TRBJ2-3; tentatively, D is TRBD1 or TRBD2 (5 bases each). The CDR3 runs 16 residues. The germline V gene has CDR1 MGHRA and CDR2 YSYEKL. V shed 1 base and J shed 6 bases, with 17 bases lying between them. The CDR3 region is CASSQVVGTESDTQYF. The CDR3 bases are TGCGCCAGCAGCCAAGTAGTCGGGACCGAGTCTGATACGCAGTATTTT.